One and the same sample provided the 28 T cell receptor beta chains below, sequenced in a study of cytomegalovirus exposure and HLA in healthy donors. This table comes from immunoSEQ multiplex PCR, and its TCRdb copy is limited to in-frame clones, with some not included. This sample has 47,000 or so clones; roughly 92% occur once, and the top ten carry 1.4%. The sample was PBMCs. The receptors stem from a man younger than 30 in good health and CMV-seronegative.

V is TRBV6-1 and J is TRBJ1-1; D is perhaps TRBD1 (5 bases). From germline, CDR1 is MNHNS and CDR2 SASEGT. Trimming took 7 bases from V and 6 from J, leaving 12 bases between them. The CDR3 has 12 residues. The CDR3 DNA reads TGTGCCAGCACTTTCAGGGTCGCTGAAGCTTTCTTT. Translation gives CASTFRVAEAFF.

The chain employs TRBV28 and TRBJ2-5; D unresolved. CDR1 MDHEN and CDR2 SYDVKM come from the germline V gene. Trimming shortened V by 3 bases and J by 2 bases, and 10 bases separated the two germline ends. The CDR3 sequence is 14 residues long. The CDR3 nucleotides read TGTGCCAGCAGTTTGTGGGCAGCTCAAGAGACCCAGTACTTC. It is translated as CASSLWAAQETQYF.

The chain uses TRBV7-2 and TRBJ2-1; 8 bases are a match to TRBD1. Germline-derived CDR1 and CDR2 are SGHTA and FQGNSA. Germline trimming cut 2 bases from V and 9 bases from J; bases unmatched to any gene: 9. This CDR3 spans 15 amino acids. In DNA, the CDR3 is TGTGCCAGCAGCTTAACCGGACCAGACAGGGGTGAGCAGTTCTTC. It specifies CASSLTGPDRGEQFF.

The chain carries TRBV7-3 and TRBJ2-2, with 12 positions matching TRBD2. This CDR3 comprises 16 residues. With V trimmed by 5 bases and J by 4 bases, 5 bases remained unmatched. Germline lookup yields CDR1 SGHTA and CDR2 FQGTGA. This CDR3 reads CASSPSGRAGTGELFF. CDR3 bases: TGTGCCAGCAGCCCTAGCGGGAGGGCCGGCACCGGGGAGCTGTTTTTT.

This clone showed up just once. The chain joins TRBV28 to TRBJ2-3, with D tentatively TRBD2 (6 bases). Germline loops: CDR1 MDHEN, CDR2 SYDVKM. V dropped 4 bases and J dropped 0 bases, with 8 bases sitting between them. This CDR3 is 14 amino acids long. CDR3: CASSSGTSTDTQYF. The CDR3, as DNA: TGTGCCAGCAGTTCAGGGACTAGCACAGATACGCAGTATTTT. Supplemented by reference TRBV28 and TRBJ2-3, the full variable domain reads DVKVTQSSRYLVKRTGEKVFLECVQDMDHENMFWYRQDPGLGLRLIYFSYDVKMKEKGDIPEGYSVSREKKERFSLILESASTNQTSMYLCASSSGTSTDTQYFGPGTRLTVL.

V usage is TRBV2 and J usage is TRBJ1-2; 9 bases fit TRBD1. Trimming removed 10 bases from V and 4 bases from J; junction bases left unmatched: 7. Looked up from germline, CDR1 is SNHLY and CDR2 is FYNNEI. The CDR3 spans 13 residues. CDR3 sequence reads: CATTGGAFYGYTF. The CDR3 region has the DNA TGTGCCACCACAGGGGGCGCTTTCTATGGCTACACCTTC.

The genes are TRBV19 and TRBJ1-1, with TRBD1 matching 7 bases. With V trimmed by 9 bases and J by 4 bases, 11 bases remained unmatched. This CDR3 region has 14 residues. CDR1 and CDR2 from the germline V gene are LNHDA and SQIVND (reference sequence). CDR3 protein: CASFIRQGGTEAFF. The DNA for the CDR3 is TGTGCCAGCTTCATCCGACAGGGCGGCACTGAAGCTTTCTTT. The full variable domain, in which reference TRBV19 and TRBJ1-1 provide the parts outside the CDR3, is DGGITQSPKYLFRKEGQNVTLSCEQNLNHDAMYWYRQDPGQGLRLIYYSQIVNDFQKGDIAEGYSVSREKKESFPLTVTSAQKNPTAFYLCASFIRQGGTEAFFGQGTRLTVV.

The chain combines TRBV9 with TRBJ2-3, with D perhaps matching TRBD2 (6 bases). Germline V lookup: CDR1 SGDLS, CDR2 YYNGEE. The CDR3 extends over 14 amino acids. V lost 1 base and J lost 4, with 10 bases in between. The CDR3 sequence is CASSVRGNPDTQYF. The CDR3 region has the DNA TGTGCCAGCAGCGTACGCGGGAATCCAGATACGCAGTATTTT.

This clone showed up just a few times. The chain joins TRBV28 to TRBJ2-7; 7 nucleotides match TRBD2. The V gene end was trimmed by 8 bases and the J gene end by 2 bases; junction bases not matched to a gene: 9. Per germline, CDR1 MDHEN and CDR2 SYDVKM. The CDR3 has 14 residues. The CDR3 bases are TGTGCCAGCTGGGGGAAGCGGGGACCCTACGAGCAGTACTTC. This encodes CASWGKRGPYEQYF.

The chain employs TRBV5-1 and TRBJ2-7, with TRBD2 matching over 7 bases. The CDR3 sequence is 13 residues long. Germline V lookup: CDR1 SGHRS, CDR2 YFSETQ. V was clipped by 2 bases and J by 4 bases; unmatched bases: 3. This CDR3 is CASSFISGYEQYF. In DNA, the CDR3 is TGCGCCAGCAGCTTTATTAGCGGGTACGAGCAGTACTTC.

V and J are TRBV7-3 and TRBJ2-1, with D perhaps TRBD2 (5 bases). Trimming left V 5 bases short and J 8 bases short, with 13 bases between. Germline V gives CDR1 SGHTA, CDR2 FQGTGA. The CDR3 covers 13 residues. CDR3 sequence reads: CASSPTEAHEQFF. CDR3 in DNA: TGTGCCAGCAGCCCGACGGAGGCCCATGAGCAGTTCTTC.

This rearrangement joins TRBV7-6 to TRBJ2-7, with 7 bases fitting TRBD1. The trim removed 5 bases at V and 3 bases at J, leaving 7 bases unmatched. The CDR3 contains 14 residues. In germline, CDR1 is SGHVS, CDR2 FNYEAQ. The CDR3 protein is CASSVQGESYEQYF. The CDR3 DNA reads TGTGCCAGCAGCGTCCAGGGGGAGAGCTACGAGCAGTACTTC.

V and J are TRBV19 and TRBJ2-7; 7 nucleotides agree with TRBD1. The CDR3 is 15 residues long. The germline V gene encodes CDR1 LNHDA and CDR2 SQIVND (reference sequence). V trimming: 3 bases; J trimming: 1 base; junction bases outside the gene matches: 6. The DNA for the CDR3 is TGTGCCAGTAGTATTGACTCACAGGGGTCCTACGAGCAGTACTTC. It yields the protein CASSIDSQGSYEQYF.

DNA for the CDR3: TGTGCCTGGAGTCAAGCAGGCTATGGCTACACCTTC. Encoded protein: CAWSQAGYGYTF. The gene calls are TRBV30 and TRBJ1-2; no reliable D call. Between the trimmed V and J ends, which lost 2 bases and 4 bases, there was a span of 8 bases. This CDR3 has 12 residues. Germline V lookup: CDR1 GTSNPN, CDR2 SVGIG (reference sequence).

V gene TRBV5-1 combines with J gene TRBJ2-3; 8 bases agree with TRBD2. CDR1 and CDR2 (germline): SGHRS, YFSETQ. With V trimmed by 2 bases and J by 2 bases, 1 base remained unmatched. The length of the CDR3 is 14 residues. The CDR3 DNA reads TGCGCCAGCAGCTTAGCGGGAGTCACAGATACGCAGTATTTT. Translation: CASSLAGVTDTQYF.

The V gene is TRBV28, the J gene TRBJ2-1; TRBD2 matches 7 bases. After removal of 6 bases from V and 3 bases from J, the junction contained 5 bases not matched to a gene. The germline CDR1 and CDR2 sequences are MDHEN and SYDVKM. The CDR3 totals 14 residues. CDR3 nucleotides: TGTGCCAGCAGGGGGGGGAGGGTCTACAATGAGCAGTTCTTC. Protein sequence: CASRGGRVYNEQFF.

The rearrangement joins TRBV7-3 to TRBJ2-1; weak D call: TRBD2 (5 bases). The CDR3 spans 16 residues. V lost 1 base, J lost 9 bases, and 19 bases lay in between. The germline V gene has CDR1 SGHTA and CDR2 FQGTGA. This CDR3 is CASSLSGGLGVGEQFF. The CDR3 nucleotides read TGTGCCAGCAGCTTAAGCGGCGGGCTGGGTGTCGGTGAGCAGTTCTTC. Based on the CDR3 plus reference TRBV7-3 and TRBJ2-1, the full variable domain is GAGVSQTPSNKVTEKGKYVELRCDPISGHTALYWYRQSLGQGPEFLIYFQGTGAADDSGLPNDRFFAVRPEGSVSTLKIQRTERGDSAVYLCASSLSGGLGVGEQFFGPGTRLTVL.

The J gene is TRBJ2-7, the V gene TRBV28, with 10 bases that match TRBD2. The V segment lost 6 bases and the J segment 3 bases; nucleotides outside the gene matches: 8. Looked up from germline, CDR1 is MDHEN and CDR2 is SYDVKM. This CDR3 spans 15 amino acids. CDR3 DNA sequence: TGTGCCAGCAGCCAAAGCGGGAGGGTTGGCTACGAGCAGTACTTC. Protein: CASSQSGRVGYEQYF.

The CDR3 bases are TGTGCCAGTAGGGCGGGGCCCGACACCGGGGAGCTGTTTTTT. This sequence encodes CASRAGPDTGELFF. J is TRBJ2-2 and V is TRBV19; D might be TRBD2 (6 bases). This CDR3 has 14 residues. CDR1 is LNHDA, CDR2 SQIVND, per germline (reference sequence). The V end was cut by 6 bases, the J end by 3 bases, with 11 bases between.

The chain employs TRBV5-4 and TRBJ2-1; D uncertain. Germline V lookup: CDR1 SGHNT, CDR2 YYREEE (reference sequence). Trimming removed 3 bases at V and 10 bases at J, with 14 bases between. This CDR3 is built from 13 residues. CDR3 amino acids: CASSSIGVREQFF. The CDR3 DNA sequence: TGTGCCAGCAGCTCTATAGGTGTGCGGGAGCAGTTCTTC.

CDR3 protein: CASSPRPGETQYF. The CDR3 nucleotides are TGTGCCAGCTCTCCCCGGCCGGGGGAGACCCAGTACTTC. The chain couples TRBV18 to TRBJ2-5; maybe TRBD2 (5 bases). V was clipped by 6 bases and J by 5 bases, with 13 bases between them. Germline V gene sequence: CDR1 KGHSH, CDR2 LQKENI. This CDR3 contains 13 residues.

This chain uses TRBV5-1 with TRBJ2-1, with 9 positions matching TRBD2. Unmatched junction bases numbered 5, after V lost 0 bases and J lost 1 base. This CDR3 has 17 amino acids. CDR1 is SGHRS and CDR2 is YFSETQ in the germline V gene. This CDR3 is CASSLVSGSGSYNEQFF. The CDR3 bases are TGCGCCAGCAGCTTGGTTAGCGGGAGTGGTTCCTACAATGAGCAGTTCTTC.

A single count supports this clone. V and J are TRBV9 and TRBJ2-4; 8 bases are a match to TRBD2. The CDR3 is 16 amino acids. CDR1 is SGDLS and CDR2 is YYNGEE in the germline V gene. V was pared by 2 bases and J by 6 bases, with 10 bases of the junction left unmatched. The chain's CDR3 is CASSVGAGDYGNIQYF. In DNA, the CDR3 is TGTGCCAGCAGCGTGGGAGCGGGAGATTACGGAAACATTCAGTACTTC.

V and J are TRBV5-1 and TRBJ2-7, with 9 bases lining up with TRBD1. The CDR3 loop spans 17 amino acids. CDR1 is SGHRS and CDR2 is YFSETQ in the germline V gene. Unmatched junction bases numbered 12, after V lost 4 bases and J lost 1 base. CDR3 amino acids: CASSRDIAGQGSYEQYF. Written as DNA, the CDR3 is TGCGCCAGCAGCAGAGACATTGCGGGACAGGGATCCTACGAGCAGTACTTC.

The chain combines TRBV5-1 with TRBJ2-1; 8 nucleotides line up with TRBD1. Germline V lookup: CDR1 SGHRS, CDR2 YFSETQ. This CDR3 contains 15 residues. The V and J ends lost 5 bases and 3 bases, in that order; junction bases with no gene match: 7. The CDR3 reads CASSSFGQGYNEQFF. In DNA, the CDR3 is TGCGCCAGCAGTTCGTTCGGACAGGGCTACAATGAGCAGTTCTTC. Looking up the rest from reference TRBV5-1 and TRBJ2-1 gives the full variable domain: KAGVTQTPRYLIKTRGQQVTLSCSPISGHRSVSWYQQTPGQGLQFLFEYFSETQRNKGNFPGRFSGRQFSNSRSEMNVSTLELGDSALYLCASSSFGQGYNEQFFGPGTRLTVL.

The gene calls are TRBV27 and TRBJ1-1, with 11 nucleotides matching TRBD1. From germline, CDR1 is MNHEY and CDR2 SMNVEV (reference sequence). This CDR3 is 13 amino acids long. Germline trimming cut 5 bases from V and 13 bases from J; bases unmatched to any gene: 9. CDR3 loop: CASSHGQGARVFF. Here the CDR3 DNA reads TGTGCCAGCAGTCACGGACAGGGGGCGAGGGTTTTCTTT.

V and J are TRBV12-2 and TRBJ2-7; the listed D gene, TRBD1, was not tested against the DNA. TRBV12-2 is labeled a pseudogene. The CDR3 is made up of 15 amino acids. The chain's CDR3 is CASRSGQGVNYEQYF. Here the CDR3 DNA reads TGTGCAAGTCGTTCGGGACAGGGGGTAAACTACGAGCAGTACTTC.

V gene TRBV28 combines with J gene TRBJ2-2; 9 bases are a match to TRBD1. Germline V CDR1 and CDR2: MDHEN, SYDVKM. The CDR3 length is 16 residues. V was clipped by 5 bases and J by 3 bases; unmatched bases: 7. The CDR3 here is CASSTYRDRDTGELFF. CDR3 coding DNA: TGTGCCAGCAGTACATACCGGGACAGGGACACCGGGGAGCTGTTTTTT.